The next 30 T cell receptor beta chains were all read from a single sample in a study of T cells in Graves' hyperthyroidism and ophthalmopathy. TCR beta CDR3 sequences were amplified from RNA transcripts. First-round RT-PCR of the TCR CDR3 relied on the HTBI primer set. TCRdb processed the multiplex PCR reads anew with MiXCR; each CDR3 protein has one entry. The sample records about 200,000 distinct CDR3 sequences, less than 20% being singletons. The sequenced sample consisted of blood. The source of these receptors is a woman aged 45-65 years with Graves' hyperthyroidism.

The sample holds a few counts of this clonotype. V usage is TRBV6-1 and J usage is TRBJ1-1; maybe TRBD1 (6 bases). The CDR3 runs 13 residues. V was trimmed by 6 bases and J by 8 bases, leaving 16 bases between them. Looked up from germline, CDR1 is MNHNS and CDR2 is SASEGT. As DNA, the CDR3 is TGTGCCAGCAGCCCCTCGGGCAGGGGAGAAGCTTTCTTT. Translating gives CASSPSGRGEAFF.

This clonotype was recorded at least ten times. This chain connects TRBV7-3 to TRBJ2-3; 9 nucleotides match TRBD2. V shed 5 bases and J 0 bases; nucleotides not matched to a gene: 6. CDR3 length equals 16 residues. Germline assignment: CDR1 SGHTA and CDR2 FQGTGA. This chain's CDR3 is CASSLGAGGSTDTQYF. The DNA of the CDR3 is TGTGCCAGCAGCCTCGGAGCGGGAGGTAGCACAGATACGCAGTATTTT. Together with reference TRBV7-3 and TRBJ2-3, the CDR3 gives the full variable domain: GAGVSQTPSNKVTEKGKYVELRCDPISGHTALYWYRQSLGQGPEFLIYFQGTGAADDSGLPNDRFFAVRPEGSVSTLKIQRTERGDSAVYLCASSLGAGGSTDTQYFGPGTRLTVL.

This clonotype was found many times. DNA of the CDR3: TGCAGTGCCGACCTTGGCACTGAAGCTTTCTTT. Amino acids: CSADLGTEAFF. The chain combines TRBV20-1 with TRBJ1-1; D ambiguous. With 6 bases removed from V and 4 bases from J, the gap between germline ends came to 9 bases. There are 11 residues in the CDR3. CDR1 DFQATT and CDR2 SNEGSKA come from the germline V gene (reference sequence).

This clonotype appeared once. This chain uses TRBV6-2 or TRBV6-3 with TRBJ1-1, with 9 bases that match TRBD1. The CDR3 has 15 amino acids. V shed 6 bases, J shed 4 bases, and the junction held 9 bases outside the gene matches. CDR1 is MNHEY and CDR2 is SVGEGT in the germline V gene. The CDR3 loop is CASREQGARGTEAFF. For the CDR3, the DNA is TGTGCCAGCAGGGAACAGGGGGCGAGGGGCACTGAAGCTTTCTTT.

In this sample, this clonotype turned up a few times. This chain uses TRBV19 with TRBJ2-1, with 11 bases that match TRBD2. Germline values: CDR1 LNHDA, CDR2 SQIVND (reference sequence). V shed 3 bases, J shed 8 bases, and the junction held 9 bases outside the gene matches. This CDR3 has 16 residues. CDR3 protein: CASSIKSLAGGDEQFF. CDR3 bases: TGTGCCAGTAGTATTAAGTCCCTAGCGGGAGGTGATGAGCAGTTCTTC.

This clonotype was recorded many times. The CDR3 nucleotides are TGTGCCAGCAGCTTTACCGGGACAGCTCTCTCAACAGAGCAGTTCTTC. Translated: CASSFTGTALSTEQFF. The V and J genes are TRBV7-9 and TRBJ2-1, with 7 bases fitting TRBD1. V dropped 3 bases and J dropped 10; count of bases not matched to a gene: 15. The CDR3 extends over 16 amino acids. In germline, CDR1 is SEHNR, CDR2 FQNEAQ (reference sequence).

The chain is built from TRBV5-4 and TRBJ1-1; D ambiguous. The germline gives CDR1 SGHNT, CDR2 YYREEE (reference sequence). CDR3 length equals 15 residues. Trimming shortened V by 0 bases and J by 1 base, and 10 bases separated the two germline ends. Written as DNA, the CDR3 is TGTGCCAGCAGCTTGGAGCCTCAGCGGAACACTGAAGCTTTCTTT. Amino acids: CASSLEPQRNTEAFF.

Many counts were recorded for this clonotype. The chain has TRBV30 and TRBJ2-7, with 7 bases identical to TRBD1. The J segment lost 0 bases and the V segment lost 3 bases, leaving 5 bases of the junction unmatched. CDR1 GTSNPN and CDR2 SVGIG come from the germline V gene (reference sequence). This CDR3 comprises 14 residues. In DNA form, the CDR3 reads TGTGCCTGGAGGACCCGGGACAGCTCCTACGAGCAGTACTTC. This translates into CAWRTRDSSYEQYF.

This clonotype was recorded many times. The chain has TRBV5-1 and TRBJ2-7, with D tentatively TRBD1 (6 bases). Trimming stripped 1 base from V and 7 bases from J, with 12 bases between. The CDR3 runs 13 residues. Germline V gives CDR1 SGHRS, CDR2 YFSETQ. The CDR3 DNA reads as TGCGCCAGCAGCTTGCACAGGGATGGTGAGCAGTACTTC. Its translation is CASSLHRDGEQYF.

This clonotype was detected only once. This may arise from a read error, as a much more abundant clone is one base away. This chain connects TRBV29-1 to TRBJ2-3; TRBD2 aligns across 13 bases. The V gene's germline CDR1 is SQVTM and CDR2 ANQGSEA. The CDR3 loop spans 15 amino acids. The CDR3 protein is CSVDGTSGTTDRQYF. CDR3 DNA: TGCAGCGTTGACGGGACTAGCGGGACTACAGATAGGCAGTATTTT.

Ten or more counts support this clonotype. The chain links TRBV6-1 to TRBJ2-3; D call uncertain. This CDR3 contains 13 residues. From germline, CDR1 is MNHNS and CDR2 SASEGT. Trimming cost V 1 base and J 4 bases, with 6 bases left between them. Here the CDR3 reads CASSEVGSDTQYF. The CDR3 nucleotides are TGTGCCAGCAGTGAAGTAGGGTCAGATACGCAGTATTTT.

At least ten counts were recorded for this clonotype. The chain joins TRBV28 to TRBJ1-4, with D uncertain. The CDR3 is 15 residues long. Germline loops: CDR1 MDHEN, CDR2 SYDVKM. V was trimmed by 2 bases and J by 0 bases, leaving 7 bases between them. In DNA form, the CDR3 reads TGTGCCAGCAGTTTAGACGATTCAACTAATGAAAAACTGTTTTTT. Translation gives CASSLDDSTNEKLFF.

This clonotype was observed at least ten times. This rearrangement joins TRBV13 to TRBJ1-1; D gene uncertain. The germline V gene has CDR1 PRHDT and CDR2 FYEKMQ (reference sequence). Trimming took off 0 bases at V and 0 bases at J, with 8 bases between the two ends. The CDR3 spans 15 residues. The DNA of the CDR3 is TGTGCCAGCAGCTTAGGCGAAGGGTTGAACACTGAAGCTTTCTTT. Amino acid sequence: CASSLGEGLNTEAFF.

The J gene is TRBJ2-7, the V gene TRBV7-9; D might be TRBD2 (6 bases). This CDR3 has 16 amino acids. The germline V gene encodes CDR1 SEHNR and CDR2 FQNEAQ (reference sequence). V was pared by 5 bases and J by 3 bases, with 20 bases between. The CDR3 DNA reads as TGTGCCAGCAGCGATAAGACCCGGGACTTCGACTACGAGCAGTACTTC. This codes for CASSDKTRDFDYEQYF.

In its sample, this clonotype was seen many times. J is TRBJ1-1 and V is TRBV24-1; D unresolved. From germline, CDR1 is KGHDR and CDR2 SFDVKD. Trimming left V 4 bases short and J 0 bases short, with 2 bases between. The CDR3 extends over 12 amino acids. The CDR3 coding sequence is TGTGCCACCAGTGACCTGAACACTGAAGCTTTCTTT. This translates into CATSDLNTEAFF.

The chain couples TRBV19 to TRBJ1-5, with a possible D match to TRBD1 (6 bases). CDR3 size: 13 residues. Trimming removed 7 bases from V and 6 bases from J, with 13 bases in between. CDR1 LNHDA and CDR2 SQIVND come from the germline V gene (reference sequence). The chain's CDR3 is CASTPDRTQPQHF. In DNA form, the CDR3 reads TGTGCCAGTACCCCAGACAGGACTCAGCCCCAGCATTTT.

This clonotype was picked up many times. The V call is TRBV6-1, the J call TRBJ1-1; D is possibly TRBD1 (5 bases). The germline V and J ends were trimmed by 6 bases and 1 base, with 15 bases remaining between them. This CDR3 is 15 amino acids long. Germline V gene data show CDR1 as MNHNS and CDR2 as SASEGT. In nucleotides, the CDR3 is TGTGCCAGCAGGAGAGACGGGGGTCCGAACACTGAAGCTTTCTTT. It translates to CASRRDGGPNTEAFF.

This clonotype was seen repeatedly, ten times or more. V is TRBV20-1 and J is TRBJ2-7; TRBD2 might be the D (6 bases). CDR3 size: 15 residues. The germline CDR1 and CDR2 sequences are DFQATT and SNEGSKA (reference sequence). Trimming took off 0 bases at V and 4 bases at J, with 16 bases between the two ends. The CDR3 region is CSARDHSGGGYEQYF. Written as DNA, the CDR3 is TGCAGTGCTAGAGATCACAGCGGTGGAGGGTACGAGCAGTACTTC.

V and J are TRBV10-1 and TRBJ2-2; D is undetermined. The CDR3 contains 15 residues. Trimming took off 5 bases at V and 0 bases at J, with 10 bases between the two ends. The germline V gene encodes CDR1 WNHNN and CDR2 SYGVQD (reference sequence). DNA of the CDR3: TGCGCCAGCAGTCGAGACACGACGAACACCGGGGAGCTGTTTTTT. This sequence encodes CASSRDTTNTGELFF.

In this sample, this clonotype turned up many times. The J gene is TRBJ2-4, the V gene TRBV7-9; 7 bases map to TRBD1. V shed 4 bases, J shed 7 bases, and the junction held 13 bases outside the gene matches. CDR3 length: 16 amino acids. The germline V gene has CDR1 SEHNR and CDR2 FQNEAQ (reference sequence). The CDR3 sequence is CASSYDRARANNIQYF. The CDR3 nucleotides read TGTGCCAGCAGCTATGACAGGGCTAGGGCTAATAACATTCAGTACTTC.

This clonotype was seen many times. The chain combines TRBV10-3 with TRBJ1-1, with 7 positions matching TRBD1. The CDR3 is 14 amino acids. V shed 6 bases and J 0 bases; nucleotides not matched to a gene: 4. Germline V lookup: CDR1 ENHRY, CDR2 SYGVKD. The CDR3 spells CAIREGQMNTEAFF. The CDR3 bases are TGTGCCATCAGAGAGGGACAGATGAACACTGAAGCTTTCTTT.

This rearrangement joins TRBV5-6 to TRBJ1-5; 7 nucleotides agree with TRBD1. The CDR3 is 17 amino acids. Germline V lookup: CDR1 SGHDT, CDR2 YYEEEE. V trimming: 4 bases; J trimming: 2 bases; junction bases outside the gene matches: 12. CDR3 DNA sequence: TGTGCCAGCAGCCCAGGGGGGGGGGGCTGGGGCAATCAGCCCCAGCATTTT. It codes for CASSPGGGGWGNQPQHF.

The sample holds many counts of this clonotype. V is TRBV7-2 and J is TRBJ2-7, with TRBD1 identical over 9 bases. CDR3 length: 16 amino acids. The trim removed 0 bases at V and 2 bases at J, leaving 5 bases unmatched. CDR1 is SGHTA, CDR2 FQGNSA, per germline. Here the CDR3 DNA reads TGTGCCAGCAGCTTAGCGGCGGGACAGGGACCCTACGAGCAGTACTTC. Amino acid sequence: CASSLAAGQGPYEQYF.

In its sample, this clonotype was seen many times. This chain uses TRBV3-1 with TRBJ2-2, with 9 bases aligning to TRBD1. This CDR3 is 14 amino acids long. CDR1 and CDR2 from the germline V gene are LGHDT and YNNKEL (reference sequence). Trimming at V came to 4 bases and at J to 5 bases, leaving 2 bases not matched to a gene. CDR3 sequence: CASSPDRGTGELFF. CDR3 coding DNA: TGTGCCAGCAGCCCGGACAGGGGAACCGGGGAGCTGTTTTTT.

This clonotype was detected a few times. The chain employs TRBV5-1 and TRBJ2-3; 7 bases are shared with TRBD1. CDR1 is SGHRS and CDR2 is YFSETQ in the germline V gene. The junction had 5 bases not matched to a gene; V was cut back by 0 bases and J by 4 bases. The CDR3 runs to 15 residues. CDR3 protein: CASSLDGQVPDTQYF. CDR3 sequence (DNA): TGCGCCAGCAGCTTGGATGGACAGGTACCAGATACGCAGTATTTT.

There are many counts of this clonotype. The V and J genes are TRBV7-9 and TRBJ1-1; no definite D call. The germline V gene encodes CDR1 SEHNR and CDR2 FQNEAQ (reference sequence). CDR3 length: 12 amino acids. The V end was cut by 2 bases, the J end by 0 bases, with 1 base between. The CDR3: CASSLMNTEAFF. The CDR3 nucleotides read TGTGCCAGCAGCTTAATGAACACTGAAGCTTTCTTT.

This clonotype came up many times. The chain combines TRBV12-3 or TRBV12-4 with TRBJ2-1, with 8 bases aligning to TRBD2. Trimming took 5 bases from V and 0 from J; bases not matched to a gene: 9. The CDR3 totals 17 residues. CDR3 amino acids: CASSKETSESSYNEQFF. CDR3 DNA: TGTGCCAGCAGTAAAGAGACTAGCGAAAGCTCCTACAATGAGCAGTTCTTC.

This clonotype was counted only a few times. One end of the junction varies from germline; a read error may be responsible. J is TRBJ1-1 and V is TRBV6-1; unclear D gene. The length of the CDR3 is 15 residues. The germline V gene has CDR1 MNHNS and CDR2 SASEGT. CDR3 protein: CASRNTAPLKTEAFF. In nucleotides, the CDR3 is TGTGCCAGCAGAAACACGGCCCCCTTGAAAACTGAAGCTTTCTTT.

The CDR3 nucleotides are TGCAGTCCCCAAGACTACACGACCTCAGCTTACGAGCAGTACTTC. Its translation is CSPQDYTTSAYEQYF. The V gene is TRBV20-1, the J gene TRBJ2-7, with D maybe TRBD2 (5 bases). Germline V gene lookup returns CDR1 DFQATT and CDR2 SNEGSKA (reference sequence). The CDR3 length is 15 residues. Trimming took off 8 bases at V and 4 bases at J, with 24 bases between the two ends.

This clonotype has only a few counts. This chain joins TRBV4-1 and TRBJ2-2, with TRBD2 as a possible D gene (6 bases). With 3 bases removed from V and 1 base from J, the gap between germline ends came to 9 bases. Looked up from germline, CDR1 is MGHRA and CDR2 is YSYEKL. CDR3 length equals 15 residues. The CDR3 is CASSQASVNTGELFF. The CDR3 nucleotides are TGCGCCAGCAGCCAGGCTAGCGTGAACACCGGGGAGCTGTTTTTT.